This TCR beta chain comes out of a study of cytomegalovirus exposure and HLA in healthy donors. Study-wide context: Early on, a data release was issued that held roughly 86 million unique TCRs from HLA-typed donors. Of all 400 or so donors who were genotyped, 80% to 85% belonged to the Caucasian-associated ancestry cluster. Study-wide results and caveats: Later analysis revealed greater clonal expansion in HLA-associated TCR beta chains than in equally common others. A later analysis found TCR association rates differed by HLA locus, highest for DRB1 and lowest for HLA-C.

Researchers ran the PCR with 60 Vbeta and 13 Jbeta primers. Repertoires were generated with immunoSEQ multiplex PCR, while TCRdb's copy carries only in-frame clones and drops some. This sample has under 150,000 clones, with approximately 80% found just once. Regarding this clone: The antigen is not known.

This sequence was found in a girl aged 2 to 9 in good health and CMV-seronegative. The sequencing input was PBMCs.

The CDR3 spells CASSFQGQTYNSPLHF. The DNA for the CDR3 is TGTGCCAGCAGCTTCCAGGGACAGACCTATAATTCACCCCTCCACTTT. The V call is TRBV7-8, the J call TRBJ1-6; 7 bases align to TRBD1. V lost 3 bases and J lost 2; bases outside the gene matches: 4. The CDR3 runs 16 residues. Germline V gene data show CDR1 as SGHVS and CDR2 as FQNEAQ.